A single sample is the source of the 13 T cell receptor beta chains below, sequenced in a study of cytomegalovirus exposure and HLA in healthy donors. With 60 Vbeta and 13 Jbeta primers, the PCR was carried out. Generated by immunoSEQ multiplex PCR, the TCRdb table keeps only in-frame clones and is missing some. The repertoire includes 130,000 or so clones, roughly 79% of them detected once, and about 1.4% sits in the top ten. The sequencing sample was made of PBMCs. The receptor set was obtained from a woman between 40 and 55 years old in good health and CMV-seronegative.

V gene TRBV7-8 combines with J gene TRBJ1-1, with TRBD1 matching 8 bases. This CDR3 comprises 14 residues. In germline, CDR1 is SGHVS, CDR2 FQNEAQ. V lost 5 bases to trimming and J lost 5 bases; unmatched junction nucleotides: 7. CDR3 loop: CASSRGQGGTEAFF. The CDR3 bases are TGTGCCAGCAGCCGAGGACAGGGCGGTACTGAAGCTTTCTTT. Based on the CDR3 plus reference TRBV7-8 and TRBJ1-1, the full variable domain is GAGVSQSPRYKVAKRGQDVALRCDPISGHVSLFWYQQALGQGPEFLTYFQNEAQLDKSGLPSDRFFAERPEGSVSTLKIQRTQQEDSAVYLCASSRGQGGTEAFFGQGTRLTVV.

This clone was recorded once. This chain uses TRBV18 with TRBJ1-6; D unclear. Trimming shortened V by 5 bases and J by 6 bases, and 11 bases separated the two germline ends. Germline V lookup: CDR1 KGHSH, CDR2 LQKENI. This CDR3 is built from 14 residues. The CDR3 DNA reads TGTGCCAGCTCATCGGACTCCCCTAATTCACCCCTCCACTTT. It translates to CASSSDSPNSPLHF.

The chain combines TRBV5-1 with TRBJ1-2; 9 nucleotides agree with TRBD1. V shed 3 bases, J shed 4 bases, and the junction held 10 bases outside the gene matches. CDR3 length: 16 residues. CDR1 and CDR2 from the germline V gene are SGHRS and YFSETQ. In DNA, the CDR3 is TGCGCCAGCAGCTCCGGACAGGGGCGAGATTCCTATGGCTACACCTTC. This translates into CASSSGQGRDSYGYTF.

This chain connects TRBV2 to TRBJ1-6, with D possibly TRBD1 on 6 matching bases. The CDR3 loop spans 14 amino acids. CDR1 is SNHLY and CDR2 is FYNNEI in the germline V gene. V was clipped by 4 bases and J by 7 bases, with 11 bases between them. The CDR3 DNA sequence: TGTGCCAGCAGTGCAGACAGGCGGAATTCACCCCTCCACTTT. Protein: CASSADRRNSPLHF.

This chain links TRBV2 with TRBJ1-1, with a weak D call TRBD1 (6 bases). The CDR3 extends over 13 amino acids. The V end lost 7 bases, the J end lost 6 bases, and 15 bases lay between the germline ends. CDR1 is SNHLY and CDR2 is FYNNEI in the germline V gene. The CDR3 DNA sequence: TGTGCCAGCACCATGGGGAGGGGGTCTGAAGCTTTCTTT. Protein: CASTMGRGSEAFF. The full variable domain, its missing parts supplied by reference TRBV2 and TRBJ1-1, is EPEVTQTPSHQVTQMGQEVILRCVPISNHLYFYWYRQILGQKVEFLVSFYNNEISEKSEIFDDQFSVERPDGSNFTLKIRSTKLEDSAMYFCASTMGRGSEAFFGQGTRLTVV.

Written as DNA, the CDR3 is TGTGCCAGCTCATACGACAGAGATCAGCCCCAGCATTTT. It translates to CASSYDRDQPQHF. The genes are TRBV18 and TRBJ1-5, with a weak D call TRBD1 (5 bases). CDR3 length: 13 amino acids. Trimming left V 5 bases short and J 5 bases short, with 10 bases between. Germline V gene lookup returns CDR1 KGHSH and CDR2 LQKENI.

The rearrangement links TRBV5-5 to TRBJ1-2; maybe TRBD1 (6 bases). The CDR3 totals 14 residues. With 0 bases removed from V and 4 bases from J, the gap between germline ends came to 10 bases. Germline V gene lookup returns CDR1 SGHKS and CDR2 YYEKEE (reference sequence). CDR3 loop: CASSLVQGAYGYTF. The DNA of the CDR3 is TGTGCCAGCAGCTTGGTACAGGGCGCCTATGGCTACACCTTC.

The chain links TRBV5-5 to TRBJ2-1; maybe TRBD2 (5 bases). Germline V lookup: CDR1 SGHKS, CDR2 YYEKEE (reference sequence). The V gene lost 5 bases and the J gene lost 3 bases, with 18 bases spanning the gap. This CDR3 has 16 residues. CDR3: CASSQTNDYYYNEQFF. CDR3 coding DNA: TGTGCCAGCAGTCAAACGAATGACTACTACTACAATGAGCAGTTCTTC.

The chain combines TRBV29-1 with TRBJ1-2; no clear D gene. There are 9 residues in the CDR3. V lost 4 bases, J lost 8 bases, and 5 bases lay in between. Germline V gene data show CDR1 as SQVTM and CDR2 as ANQGSEA. CDR3 DNA: TGCAGCGTTGCGGAGGGCTACACCTTC. As protein: CSVAEGYTF.

The V and J genes are TRBV6-6 and TRBJ1-3; D gene uncertain. This CDR3 is 15 amino acids long. Trimming removed 2 bases from V and 0 bases from J, with 8 bases in between. Germline V gives CDR1 MNHNY, CDR2 SVGAGI (reference sequence). Here the CDR3 DNA reads TGTGCCAGCAGTTACGGCGGCTCCTCTGGAAACACCATATATTTT. Its translation is CASSYGGSSGNTIYF.

The rearrangement joins TRBV12-5 to TRBJ2-3, with 9 bases identical to TRBD1. CDR1 is LGHNT and CDR2 is FRNRAP in the germline V gene. The CDR3 consists of 14 residues. The V segment lost 1 base and the J segment 4 bases; nucleotides outside the gene matches: 0. Here the CDR3 DNA reads TGTGCTAGTGGTTTGGGACAGGGGGCAGATACGCAGTATTTT. Amino acids: CASGLGQGADTQYF.

This clone was seen a handful of times. The CDR3: CASSRFDQPQHF. Written as DNA, the CDR3 is TGTGCCAGCAGTCGGTTCGATCAGCCCCAGCATTTT. J is TRBJ1-5 and V is TRBV2, with unresolved D. Trimming shortened V by 5 bases and J by 5 bases, and 7 bases separated the two germline ends. The CDR3 loop spans 12 amino acids. The V gene's germline CDR1 is SNHLY and CDR2 FYNNEI.

The chain carries TRBV2 and TRBJ2-5; the D gene is possibly TRBD2 (6 bases). Germline V gives CDR1 SNHLY, CDR2 FYNNEI. Between the trimmed V and J ends, which lost 4 bases and 0 bases, there was a span of 9 bases. This CDR3 contains 14 residues. The CDR3 DNA reads as TGTGCCAGCAGTGCCGGGACTTACCAAGAGACCCAGTACTTC. It codes for CASSAGTYQETQYF. The full variable domain, rest sourced from reference TRBV2 and TRBJ2-5, is EPEVTQTPSHQVTQMGQEVILRCVPISNHLYFYWYRQILGQKVEFLVSFYNNEISEKSEIFDDQFSVERPDGSNFTLKIRSTKLEDSAMYFCASSAGTYQETQYFGPGTRLLVL.